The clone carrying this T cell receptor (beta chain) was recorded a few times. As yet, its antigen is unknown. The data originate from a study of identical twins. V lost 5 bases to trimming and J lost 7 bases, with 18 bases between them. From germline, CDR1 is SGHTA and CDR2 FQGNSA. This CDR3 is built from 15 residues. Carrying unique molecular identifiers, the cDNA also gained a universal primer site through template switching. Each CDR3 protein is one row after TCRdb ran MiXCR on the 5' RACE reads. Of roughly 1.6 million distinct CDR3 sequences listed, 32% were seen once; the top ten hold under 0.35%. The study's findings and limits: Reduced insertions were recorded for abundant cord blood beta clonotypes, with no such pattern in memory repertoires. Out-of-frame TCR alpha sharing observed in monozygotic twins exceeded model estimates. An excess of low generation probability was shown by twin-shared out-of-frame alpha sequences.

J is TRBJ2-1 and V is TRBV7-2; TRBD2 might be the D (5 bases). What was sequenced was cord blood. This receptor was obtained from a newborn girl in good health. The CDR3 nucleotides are TGTGCCAGCAGCCAGAGCGGTACTACAAGGAATGAGCAGTTCTTC. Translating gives CASSQSGTTRNEQFF.